The 6 T cell receptor beta chains presented below share a single source sample, sequenced in a study of T cell repertoires in cytomegalovirus infection. TCRdb reanalysed the reads using MiXCR and keeps one entry per CDR3 protein. The table has nearly 450,000 distinct CDR3 sequences, approximately 31% seen once. The sample consisted of PBMCs. These receptors were taken from a human donor in good health (CMV status not recorded). Some clones in this sample may be carry-over from other donors' samples.

This rearrangement joins TRBV6-4 to TRBJ2-1, with 10 bases fitting TRBD2. The germline CDR1 and CDR2 sequences are MRHNA and SNTAGT. J was trimmed by 6 bases and V by 2 bases; bases with no gene match: 1. The CDR3 runs to 14 residues. The chain's CDR3 is CASSDGTSVNEQFF. The CDR3 nucleotides are TGTGCCAGCAGTGACGGGACTAGCGTCAATGAGCAGTTCTTC.

This clonotype was seen a handful of times. J is TRBJ1-1 and V is TRBV6-2 or TRBV6-3, with 9 bases fitting TRBD1. Germline CDR1 reads MNHEY; CDR2 reads SVGEGT. The CDR3 loop spans 16 amino acids. V lost 3 bases to trimming and J lost 1 base; unmatched junction nucleotides: 6. In DNA form, the CDR3 reads TGTGCCAGCAGTTATGGGACAGGGAACCGGAACACTGAAGCTTTCTTT. This gives the protein CASSYGTGNRNTEAFF.

In this sample, this clonotype turned up a few times. The V call is TRBV6-5, the J call TRBJ2-7, with D perhaps TRBD2 (5 bases). V gave up 4 bases and J gave up 2 bases, with 15 bases separating them. The CDR3 extends over 15 amino acids. Germline values: CDR1 MNHEY, CDR2 SVGAGI. The CDR3 loop reads CASSSAGHGAYEQYF. CDR3 sequence (DNA): TGTGCCAGCAGTTCCGCGGGCCATGGGGCCTACGAGCAGTACTTC.

This clonotype was counted a few times. The chain couples TRBV6-1 to TRBJ1-1, with 7 bases identical to TRBD1. CDR1 and CDR2 from the germline V gene are MNHNS and SASEGT. The ends lost 6 bases at V and 4 bases at J; junction bases unmatched: 5. This CDR3 region has 13 residues. CDR3 sequence reads: CASRLGQFTEAFF. In DNA, the CDR3 is TGTGCCAGCAGATTGGGACAGTTCACTGAAGCTTTCTTT.

The chain employs TRBV6-5 and TRBJ2-4; TRBD1 or TRBD2 may be the D gene (6 bases each). V was clipped by 6 bases and J by 8 bases, with 14 bases between them. The CDR3 runs to 13 residues. The germline CDR1 and CDR2 sequences are MNHEY and SVGAGI. CDR3 sequence reads: CASRTGGVDIQYF. The CDR3 DNA sequence: TGTGCCAGCAGGACAGGAGGGGTGGACATTCAGTACTTC.

This clonotype appeared many times. This chain links TRBV7-2 with TRBJ2-1; no definite D call. CDR1 and CDR2 from the germline V gene are SGHTA and FQGNSA. Trimming cost V 2 bases and J 7 bases, with 12 bases left between them. There are 14 residues in the CDR3. This CDR3 reads CASSLRPDGNEQFF. CDR3 coding DNA: TGTGCCAGCAGCTTAAGACCAGACGGGAATGAGCAGTTCTTC. The entire variable domain, with the rest obtained from reference TRBV7-2 and TRBJ2-1, is as follows: GAGVSQSPSNKVTEKGKDVELRCDPISGHTALYWYRQSLGQGLEFLIYFQGNSAPDKSGLPSDRFSAERTGGSVSTLTIQRTQQEDSAVYLCASSLRPDGNEQFFGPGTRLTVL.